The rows below give T cell receptor beta chains drawn from one sample of a study of CD8 T cells in Susac syndrome. From the immunoSEQ multiplex PCR reads, TCRdb called clonotypes with MiXCR, one entry per CDR3 protein. The table includes about 130,000 distinct CDR3 sequences, just under 95% detected once. The material sequenced was CD8+ T cells from PBMCs. Receptors originate from a human donor with Susac syndrome. The CDR3 runs from the conserved cysteine through the conserved F or W. The order of the fields is D gene, V gene, clone size, J gene, CDR3 DNA, CDR3 protein. A D gene is named only where the DNA matches it firmly. Clone size is not always given. Where it is, it says once, few, many or a class for expanded clones.

TRBD1	TRBV15	-	TRBJ1-1	TGTGCCACCAGCAGTGACAGGGAGGCTAACACTGAAGCTTTCTTT	CATSSDREANTEAFF
-	TRBV24-1	-	TRBJ2-5	TGTGCCACCAGTGATTTGTCCCAAGAGACCCAGTACTTC	CATSDLSQETQYF
-	TRBV10-3	-	TRBJ2-1	TGTGCCATCAGCCCGGCTATAGGGGTCAATGAGCAGTTCTTC	CAISPAIGVNEQFF
TRBD2	TRBV9	-	TRBJ2-1	TGTGCCAGCAGCGTAGGAACTAGCGGTCACAATGAGCAGTTCTTC	CASSVGTSGHNEQFF
TRBD1	TRBV4-1	-	TRBJ2-7	TGCGCCAGCAGCCCCCGGGACAGGGACTACGAGCAGTACTTC	CASSPRDRDYEQYF
-	TRBV7-2	-	TRBJ2-5	TGTGCCAGCAGCTTAATGGGAGTGTTGCGGGAGACCCAGTACTTC	CASSLMGVLRETQYF
-	TRBV9	-	TRBJ2-7	TGTGCCAGCAGCCCCGGAGGGGGATCCAACGAGCAGTACTTC	CASSPGGGSNEQYF
-	TRBV4-1	-	TRBJ1-1	TGCGCCAGCAGCCAAGGGACGAACACTGAAGCTTTCTTT	CASSQGTNTEAFF
-	TRBV4-1	-	TRBJ2-7	TGCGCCAGCAGCCAAGAAGGGGACCGGAAGGGGTCCTACGAGCAGTACTTC	CASSQEGDRKGSYEQYF
-	TRBV3-1	-	TRBJ2-5	TGTGCCAGCAGCCAAGATGTGAGGGGTTGGGAGACCCAGTACTTC	CASSQDVRGWETQYF
TRBD2	TRBV11-2	-	TRBJ2-1	TGTGCCAGCAGCTTAGGACTAGCGGAGGGAAATGAGCAGTTCTTC	CASSLGLAEGNEQFF
-	TRBV19	few	TRBJ1-4	TGTGCCAGTACAGATAATGAAAAACTGTTTTTT	CASTDNEKLFF
-	TRBV7-9	-	TRBJ2-2	TGTGCCAGCAAAAATCCCGGCACCGGGGAGCTGTTTTTT	CASKNPGTGELFF
TRBD2	TRBV20-1	-	TRBJ2-7	TGCAGTGCCTCAGAGACGACTAGCGCTCACGAGCAGTACTTC	CSASETTSAHEQYF
-	TRBV27	-	TRBJ1-5	TGTGCCAGCAGTTTCGGGCAGAATAATCAGCCCCAGCATTTT	CASSFGQNNQPQHF
TRBD1	TRBV27	-	TRBJ1-1	TGTGCCAGCAGAACGGGACAGACGACTGAAGCTTTCTTT	CASRTGQTTEAFF